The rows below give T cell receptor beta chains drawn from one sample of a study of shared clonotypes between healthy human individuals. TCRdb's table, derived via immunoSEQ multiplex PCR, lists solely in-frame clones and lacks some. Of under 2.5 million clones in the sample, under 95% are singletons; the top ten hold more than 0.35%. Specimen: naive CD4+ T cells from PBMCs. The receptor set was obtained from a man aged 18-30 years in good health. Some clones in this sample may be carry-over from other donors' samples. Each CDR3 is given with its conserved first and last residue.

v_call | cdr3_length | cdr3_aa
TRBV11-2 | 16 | CASSLRTSGGTDTQYF
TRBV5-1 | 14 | CASSLAPENTEAFF
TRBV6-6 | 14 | CASSYRGENYGYTF
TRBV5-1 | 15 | CASSSDEQDSYGYTF
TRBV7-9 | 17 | CASRPRFREGVYNEQFF
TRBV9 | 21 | CASSVRRDPKTSGRSTDTQYF
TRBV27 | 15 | CASRPSGRAYYEQYF
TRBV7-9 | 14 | CASSSDRGNEKLFF
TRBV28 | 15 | CASSRGTASNQPQHF
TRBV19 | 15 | CASSMLGEAKNIQYF
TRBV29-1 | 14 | CSVGGNLNPYEQYF
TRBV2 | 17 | CASTLRAGFSGANVLTF
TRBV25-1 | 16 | CASSASDSLAKNIQYF